Listed here is a single TCR beta chain. Its target is unknown. The entry originates in a study of radiation and T cells in renal cell carcinoma. Overall study: Nephrectomy followed 15 Gy stereotactic body radiation by 4 weeks.

Findings and caveats of the study: In blood, top tumor clones expanded by 2 weeks, shrinking by 4.

Using immunoSEQ multiplex PCR, the repertoire was profiled, and TCRdb retains in-frame clones only, with some absent. The sample lists around 130,000 clones; more than 75% were seen once. The time point is: blood 2 weeks post-SBRT. The treatment is: 15 Gy SBRT to primary tumor, nephrectomy 4 weeks later. Serial blood draws occurred at baseline and 2 and 4 weeks post-SBRT. This renal cell carcinoma was of the clear cell type. The sample in question was blood, obtained from a patient whose treatment included radiotherapy and nephrectomy. The receptor comes from a woman aged 70-85 years with renal cell carcinoma.

CDR3 loop: CASSPGAMWQFF. Written as DNA, the CDR3 is TGTGCCAGCAGCCCGGGTGCCATGTGGCAGTTCTTC. The V and J genes are TRBV14 and TRBJ2-1; no definite D call. Germline V gene sequence: CDR1 SGHDN, CDR2 FVKESK. CDR3 length equals 12 residues. Deletions cut 4 bases from V and 12 bases from J, with 13 bases between. Full variable domain (rest looked up from reference TRBV14 and TRBJ2-1): EAGVTQFPSHSVIEKGQTVTLRCDPISGHDNLYWYRRVMGKEIKFLLHFVKESKQDESGMPNNRFLAERTGGTYSTLKVQPAELEDSGVYFCASSPGAMWQFFGPGTRLTVL.